This entry concerns a single T cell receptor beta chain. These data belong to a study of blood T cell repertoires in COVID-19. Turning to the study itself: The origin of the acute and convalescent COVID-19 samples was the United States, Italy and Spain.

How the authors handled the data: Amplified reference gene primers provided the basis for estimating nucleated cell counts. The table came from immunoSEQ multiplex PCR; TCRdb's copy has only in-frame clones and leaves some out. That table supplies the V and J calls and clone size; D and trimming were determined from the DNA. This sample has 200,000 to 250,000 clones, with more than 65% found just once. Germline trimming cut 5 bases from V and 3 bases from J; bases unmatched to any gene: 4. Germline assignment: CDR1 SQVTM and CDR2 ANQGSEA. This CDR3 is 13 amino acids long. The sequence came from a woman aged 35 to 49 with active or convalescent COVID-19. Sequenced sample: peripheral blood. The chain carries TRBV29-1 and TRBJ1-1, with 9 positions matching TRBD1. In DNA, the CDR3 is TGCAGCGTTTTGACAGGGGGGGACACTGAAGCTTTCTTT. Residues: CSVLTGGDTEAFF.